Each of the 19 T cell receptor beta chains below was sequenced from the same sample in a study of CD8 T cells in ankylosing spondylitis. Each CDR3 protein gets one entry after TCRdb re-called the 5' RACE reads with MiXCR. This repertoire shows about 250,000 distinct CDR3 sequences, around 32% found once; its top ten account for about 4.2%. The specimen sequenced was blood, either unsorted or a sorted T cell fraction (not recorded which). These receptors were obtained from a male donor with ankylosing spondylitis or in good health (not recorded which).

This clonotype was found a few times. This chain links TRBV29-1 with TRBJ1-1; 7 nucleotides match TRBD1. J was trimmed by 0 bases and V by 4 bases; bases with no gene match: 2. This CDR3 is built from 13 residues. Germline loops: CDR1 SQVTM, CDR2 ANQGSEA. DNA of the CDR3: TGCAGCGTTGCAGGGGGAATGAACACTGAAGCTTTCTTT. This codes for CSVAGGMNTEAFF.

This clonotype appeared a few times. CDR3 sequence reads: CSAGFRGFNEQYF. DNA for the CDR3: TGCAGTGCTGGATTCAGGGGTTTCAACGAGCAGTACTTC. The V and J genes are TRBV20-1 and TRBJ2-7, with a weak D call TRBD1 (6 bases). The germline V gene has CDR1 DFQATT and CDR2 SNEGSKA (reference sequence). V was cut by 5 bases and J by 5 bases, with 16 bases left in between. The CDR3 is made up of 13 amino acids.

This chain joins TRBV7-2 and TRBJ1-6; D possibly corresponds to TRBD1 (6 bases). The CDR3 length is 14 residues. Germline V gene lookup returns CDR1 SGHTA and CDR2 FQGNSA. V lost 5 bases and J lost 10, with 15 bases in between. The CDR3 protein is CASSDTGGGSPLHF. In nucleotides, the CDR3 is TGTGCCAGCAGCGATACCGGGGGCGGATCACCCCTCCACTTT.

This clonotype has only a few counts. This sequence joins TRBV10-3 and TRBJ2-7; 8 positions agree with TRBD2. Germline assignment: CDR1 ENHRY and CDR2 SYGVKD. V shed 0 bases, J shed 4 bases, and the junction held 5 bases outside the gene matches. The CDR3 is 15 residues long. The CDR3 sequence: CAISESSGGNYEQYF. DNA for the CDR3: TGTGCCATCAGTGAGTCGTCGGGGGGGAATTACGAGCAGTACTTC.

The chain uses TRBV5-1 and TRBJ1-2; D is undetermined. The CDR3 covers 14 residues. Germline loops: CDR1 SGHRS, CDR2 YFSETQ. Deletions cut 5 bases from V and 1 base from J, with 12 bases between. As DNA, the CDR3 is TGCGCCAGCAGTCGAGACGGAGATAACTATGGCTACACCTTC. This codes for CASSRDGDNYGYTF.

This clonotype showed up just a few times. This chain joins TRBV29-1 and TRBJ2-1; 8 bases agree with TRBD1. The germline CDR1 and CDR2 sequences are SQVTM and ANQGSEA. This CDR3 has 13 amino acids. V lost 7 bases, J lost 8 bases, and 10 bases stayed unmatched. The CDR3 coding sequence is TGCAGCGGGGCCGGACAGGGTCCTTATGAGCAGTTCTTC. This encodes CSGAGQGPYEQFF.

This clonotype showed up just a few times. The gene calls are TRBV7-8 and TRBJ2-1; 7 bases map to TRBD2. The CDR3 runs 14 residues. Germline CDR1 reads SGHVS; CDR2 reads FQNEAQ. The V gene end was trimmed by 4 bases and the J gene end by 6 bases; junction bases not matched to a gene: 6. CDR3 protein: CASSWLTSTNEQFF. CDR3 coding DNA: TGTGCCAGCAGCTGGCTGACTAGCACCAATGAGCAGTTCTTC.

This sequence joins TRBV29-1 and TRBJ2-2; TRBD1 matches 10 bases. Per germline, CDR1 SQVTM and CDR2 ANQGSEA. J was trimmed by 7 bases and V by 0 bases; bases with no gene match: 8. CDR3 size: 16 residues. Here the CDR3 DNA reads TGCAGCGTTGAAGACGGAGACAGGGGGCGCGGCGGGGAGCTGTTTTTT. As protein: CSVEDGDRGRGGELFF.

The rearrangement links TRBV7-2 to TRBJ1-1; no definite D call. This CDR3 is built from 14 residues. V gave up 2 bases and J gave up 1 base, with 8 bases separating them. Germline V gene lookup returns CDR1 SGHTA and CDR2 FQGNSA. CDR3 region: CASSLYMTNTEAFF. In DNA form, the CDR3 reads TGTGCCAGCAGCTTATACATGACGAACACTGAAGCTTTCTTT.

V and J are TRBV27 and TRBJ2-7, with 9 positions matching TRBD2. The J segment lost 5 bases and the V segment lost 7 bases, leaving 18 bases of the junction unmatched. The germline gives CDR1 MNHEY, CDR2 SMNVEV (reference sequence). The CDR3 has 17 amino acids. In nucleotides, the CDR3 is TGTGCCAGCAAGGCAACCACAGGGACTAGCTTGTTTAACGAGCAGTACTTC. Its translation: CASKATTGTSLFNEQYF.

This clonotype was counted between two and nine times. The chain joins TRBV7-2 to TRBJ2-7, with TRBD2 matching 10 bases. This CDR3 contains 13 residues. V was clipped by 2 bases and J by 7 bases; unmatched bases: 2. CDR1 is SGHTA, CDR2 FQGNSA, per germline. CDR3 sequence: CASSLLAGAEQYF. In DNA, the CDR3 is TGTGCCAGCAGCTTACTAGCGGGGGCAGAGCAGTACTTC.

Details on this clonotype: A read error may produce the germline difference seen at one junction end. This sequence joins TRBV2 and TRBJ2-5, with 9 bases lining up with TRBD2. The CDR3 extends over 18 amino acids. From germline, CDR1 is SNHLY and CDR2 FYNNEI. CDR3 residues: CTSSATLGLANLGETQYF. CDR3 nucleotides: TGTACCAGCAGTGCAACCCTAGGACTAGCGAATTTGGGAGAGACCCAGTACTTC.

This clonotype was seen a handful of times. V gene TRBV29-1 combines with J gene TRBJ2-1, with TRBD2 identical over 7 bases. Trimming took 2 bases from V and 7 from J; bases not matched to a gene: 5. The CDR3 consists of 13 residues. The V gene's germline CDR1 is SQVTM and CDR2 ANQGSEA. The CDR3 spells CSVEPGGTNEQFF. In DNA, the CDR3 is TGCAGCGTTGAACCCGGGGGGACTAATGAGCAGTTCTTC.

This clonotype was seen once. The genes are TRBV12-3 or TRBV12-4 and TRBJ1-2; 9 nucleotides line up with TRBD1. CDR3 length: 16 amino acids. With V trimmed by 0 bases and J by 8 bases, 10 bases remained unmatched. CDR3 coding DNA: TGTGCCAGCAGTTTAGCTACTCCCACAGGGGGCCGGGGCTACACCTTC. Amino acid sequence: CASSLATPTGGRGYTF.

This chain links TRBV12-3 or TRBV12-4 with TRBJ1-5; D is possibly TRBD1 (6 bases). CDR3 length equals 14 residues. The germline V and J ends were trimmed by 1 base and 9 bases, with 13 bases remaining between them. The CDR3 region is CASSLGQGSGPQHF. The CDR3, as DNA: TGTGCCAGCAGTTTAGGGCAGGGGAGCGGGCCCCAGCATTTT.

This chain joins TRBV12-3 or TRBV12-4 and TRBJ2-3; D perhaps matches TRBD2 (6 bases). The CDR3 is 16 residues long. Trimming took off 2 bases at V and 1 base at J, with 13 bases between the two ends. As DNA, the CDR3 is TGTGCCAGCAGTTTATCCCGGGACTGGCGCACAGATACGCAGTATTTT. It is translated as CASSLSRDWRTDTQYF.

V and J are TRBV12-3 or TRBV12-4 and TRBJ1-3, with D unclear. V dropped 7 bases and J dropped 0 bases, with 10 bases sitting between them. CDR3 size: 14 residues. The CDR3 protein is CASKRASSGNTIYF. The CDR3 coding sequence is TGTGCCAGCAAGAGGGCCAGCTCTGGAAACACCATATATTTT.

The V gene is TRBV20-1, the J gene TRBJ1-5; D remains ambiguous. CDR3 length equals 17 residues. V was cut by 0 bases and J by 0 bases, with 15 bases left in between. Germline V gene data show CDR1 as DFQATT and CDR2 as SNEGSKA (reference sequence). CDR3 nucleotides: TGCAGTGCTAGAGATACCCAAGGGCGGTATAGCAATCAGCCCCAGCATTTT. Protein: CSARDTQGRYSNQPQHF.

This clonotype was recorded a few times. The genes are TRBV29-1 and TRBJ2-1; 9 bases map to TRBD1. The V and J ends lost 5 bases and 5 bases, in that order; junction bases with no gene match: 4. The V gene's germline CDR1 is SQVTM and CDR2 ANQGSEA. This CDR3 is built from 13 residues. The DNA of the CDR3 is TGCAGCGTTTCCGGGACAGGGAACAATGAGCAGTTCTTC. Translating gives CSVSGTGNNEQFF.